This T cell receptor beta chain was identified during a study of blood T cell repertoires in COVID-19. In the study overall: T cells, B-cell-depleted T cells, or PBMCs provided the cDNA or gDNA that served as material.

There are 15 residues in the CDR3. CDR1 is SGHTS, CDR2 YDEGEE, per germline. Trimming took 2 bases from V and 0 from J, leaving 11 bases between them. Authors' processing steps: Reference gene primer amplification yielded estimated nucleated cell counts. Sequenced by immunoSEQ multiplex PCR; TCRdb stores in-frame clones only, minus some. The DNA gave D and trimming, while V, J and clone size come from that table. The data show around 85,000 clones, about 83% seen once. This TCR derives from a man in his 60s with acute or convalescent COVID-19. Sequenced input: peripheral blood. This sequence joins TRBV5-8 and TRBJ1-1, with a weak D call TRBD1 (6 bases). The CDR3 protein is CASSLGQPVNTEAFF. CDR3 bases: TGTGCCAGCAGCTTAGGACAGCCGGTGAACACTGAAGCTTTCTTT.